There are a few counts of the clone carrying this T cell receptor beta chain. Its antigen remains unknown. This sample stems from a study of response to subunit inactivated influenza vaccine. The length of the CDR3 is 15 residues. Trimming shortened V by 4 bases and J by 6 bases, and 16 bases separated the two germline ends. The germline V gene encodes CDR1 SGHAT and CDR2 FQDESV (reference sequence). MiXCR, run by TCRdb on the RT-PCR reads, gives a single entry per CDR3 protein. This sample yields roughly 700,000 distinct CDR3 sequences, of which around 13% are seen a single time; 6% to 8% belongs to the top ten. Study-wide results and caveats: The authors put forward the suggestion that each seasonal influenza vaccination may bring in only a limited number of new T cells.

This chain joins TRBV11-1 and TRBJ2-1; D not certain. The receptor's source is a man aged 50 to 60 who received an inactivated influenza vaccine. Sequenced here: PBMCs from blood, sampled around 14 days before vaccination. CDR3 bases: TGTGCCAGCAGCTCGCACCCCTTACCGGTCAATGAGCAGTTCTTC. Its translation is CASSSHPLPVNEQFF.